A single sample gave rise to the 32 T cell receptor beta chains below, sequenced in a study of blood T cell repertoires in COVID-19. Repertoires were generated with immunoSEQ multiplex PCR, while TCRdb's copy carries only in-frame clones and drops some. The sample holds roughly 180,000 clones; 94% are singletons and the top ten take roughly 0.76%. The sample consisted of peripheral blood. The receptors stem from a man aged 30-40 years with COVID-19, enrolled during active disease.

The chain combines TRBV6-2 or TRBV6-3 with TRBJ2-7; TRBD1 is a possible D gene (5 bases). The germline CDR1 and CDR2 sequences are MNHEY and SVGEGT. The CDR3 runs 14 residues. V gave up 2 bases and J gave up 2 bases, with 10 bases separating them. As DNA, the CDR3 is TGTGCCAGCAGTTACCCGCAGGGCCCCTACGAGCAGTACTTC. Translating gives CASSYPQGPYEQYF.

This chain connects TRBV10-1 to TRBJ2-1, with 7 bases matching TRBD2. Germline V gene sequence: CDR1 WNHNN, CDR2 SYGVQD (reference sequence). The CDR3 totals 15 residues. Germline trimming cut 0 bases from V and 3 bases from J; bases unmatched to any gene: 2. CDR3 loop: CASSESGGNYNEQFF. The CDR3 DNA reads TGCGCCAGCAGTGAGTCGGGGGGGAACTACAATGAGCAGTTCTTC.

V is TRBV10-1 and J is TRBJ2-3, with 12 bases lining up with TRBD2. V shed 6 bases, J shed 1 base, and the junction held 11 bases outside the gene matches. CDR1 is WNHNN, CDR2 SYGVQD, per germline (reference sequence). The CDR3 covers 18 residues. The CDR3 bases are TGCGCCAGCAGCAAGACTAGCGGGGGCCCCTCTGGCACAGATACGCAGTATTTT. Translation: CASSKTSGGPSGTDTQYF.

The rearrangement links TRBV27 to TRBJ1-1; perhaps TRBD1 as D (5 bases). With 3 bases removed from V and 4 bases from J, the gap between germline ends came to 12 bases. Per germline, CDR1 MNHEY and CDR2 SMNVEV (reference sequence). The CDR3 spans 14 residues. CDR3 nucleotides: TGTGCCAGCAGTTTGCGGCAGGGTTTCACTGAAGCTTTCTTT. Its translation is CASSLRQGFTEAFF.

The chain recombines TRBV3-1 (or the pseudogene TRBV3-2) with TRBJ1-2, with 7 nucleotides matching TRBD1. V was pared by 5 bases and J by 5 bases, with 14 bases of the junction left unmatched. CDR1 and CDR2 (germline): LGHDT, YNNKEL (reference sequence). The CDR3 covers 16 residues. In DNA form, the CDR3 reads TGTGCCAGCAGCTACAGGACAGGCGACGCGGGGTATGGCTACACCTTC. Its protein product is CASSYRTGDAGYGYTF.

V is TRBV15 and J is TRBJ1-2, with TRBD1 as a possible D gene (6 bases). Per the germline V gene, CDR1 is LNHNV and CDR2 is YYDKDF (reference sequence). The CDR3 has 15 residues. Trimming stripped 0 bases from V and 8 bases from J, with 16 bases between. CDR3 region: CATSRDLDSGKGYTF. The CDR3 DNA follows: TGTGCCACCAGCAGAGATTTGGACAGTGGGAAAGGCTACACCTTC.

This chain joins TRBV5-1 and TRBJ1-2; TRBD1 is a possible D gene (5 bases). This CDR3 has 15 amino acids. Germline loops: CDR1 SGHRS, CDR2 YFSETQ. V lost 0 bases, J lost 4 bases, and 13 bases lay in between. CDR3 in DNA: TGCGCCAGCAGCTTGGCCTCGGGGGTAAGCTATGGCTACACCTTC. It is translated as CASSLASGVSYGYTF.

This chain links TRBV19 with TRBJ1-2; weak D call: TRBD1 (6 bases). Deletions cut 4 bases from V and 7 bases from J, with 16 bases between. Germline V gene lookup returns CDR1 LNHDA and CDR2 SQIVND (reference sequence). The CDR3 is 14 residues long. The CDR3 loop is CASSTKPGAAGYTF. CDR3 bases: TGTGCCAGTAGTACAAAACCAGGGGCGGCTGGCTACACCTTC.

The CDR3 sequence is CASSLGGTGVKEKLFF. The DNA for the CDR3 is TGTGCCAGCAGCTTGGGGGGGACAGGGGTTAAGGAAAAACTGTTTTTT. J is TRBJ1-4 and V is TRBV5-5, with 10 nucleotides matching TRBD1. Germline V gene data show CDR1 as SGHKS and CDR2 as YYEKEE (reference sequence). This CDR3 is built from 16 residues. Unmatched junction bases numbered 7, after V lost 0 bases and J lost 8 bases.

V usage is TRBV5-4 and J usage is TRBJ2-3; 9 positions agree with TRBD1. Looked up from germline, CDR1 is SGHNT and CDR2 is YYREEE (reference sequence). This CDR3 region has 15 residues. The V gene end was trimmed by 0 bases and the J gene end by 9 bases; junction bases not matched to a gene: 8. The chain's CDR3 is CASSLAGQGIQTQYF. CDR3 coding DNA: TGTGCCAGCAGCTTGGCCGGACAGGGGATTCAAACGCAGTATTTT.

The rearrangement joins TRBV6-5 to TRBJ1-2; 9 bases agree with TRBD1. The CDR3 runs 14 residues. Germline CDR1 and CDR2: MNHEY and SVGAGI. With 8 bases clipped from V and 8 bases from J, the junction kept 12 bases outside the gene matches. The CDR3 protein is CASHLGQGYEGYTF. DNA for the CDR3: TGTGCCAGCCATCTGGGACAGGGATACGAAGGCTACACCTTC.

This chain joins TRBV24-1 and TRBJ1-2; D is ambiguous. With 2 bases removed from V and 8 bases from J, the gap between germline ends came to 8 bases. CDR1 and CDR2 (germline): KGHDR, SFDVKD. The CDR3 extends over 12 amino acids. CDR3 coding DNA: TGTGCCACCAGTGATTCCCCTGAGGGCTACACCTTC. Amino acids: CATSDSPEGYTF.

The chain joins TRBV12-5 to TRBJ2-3, with TRBD2 as a possible D gene (6 bases). This CDR3 spans 16 amino acids. Germline V gives CDR1 LGHNT, CDR2 FRNRAP. V was pared by 0 bases and J by 1 base, with 11 bases between. Written as DNA, the CDR3 is TGTGCTAGTGGTTTGGTACCCGGAGGGGGCACAGATACGCAGTATTTT. This sequence encodes CASGLVPGGGTDTQYF.

The rearrangement uses TRBV7-9 and TRBJ1-5; D may be TRBD1 (6 bases). This CDR3 is built from 14 residues. CDR1 is SEHNR, CDR2 FQNEAQ, per germline (reference sequence). Trimming took 3 bases from V and 1 from J, leaving 7 bases between them. The CDR3 nucleotides are TGTGCCAGCAGCTTCGGACAGAGCAATCAGCCCCAGCATTTT. This codes for CASSFGQSNQPQHF.

The chain carries TRBV2 and TRBJ1-5, with 9 bases aligning to TRBD1. Germline values: CDR1 SNHLY, CDR2 FYNNEI. The length of the CDR3 is 18 residues. J lost 6 bases, V lost 5 bases, and 17 bases had no gene match. This CDR3 reads CASSLGTGRNRRSQPQHF. The CDR3 DNA is TGTGCCAGCAGTCTAGGGACAGGGAGAAATCGGCGGTCTCAGCCCCAGCATTTT. The full variable domain, its missing parts supplied by reference TRBV2 and TRBJ1-5, is EPEVTQTPSHQVTQMGQEVILRCVPISNHLYFYWYRQILGQKVEFLVSFYNNEISEKSEIFDDQFSVERPDGSNFTLKIRSTKLEDSAMYFCASSLGTGRNRRSQPQHFGDGTRLSIL.

This clone came up once. The CDR3 nucleotides are TGCAGCGTTGAATGGCTAGCGGGGGGGCCGGCAGATACGCAGTATTTT. Its protein is CSVEWLAGGPADTQYF. This rearrangement joins TRBV29-1 to TRBJ2-3; 12 bases line up with TRBD2. Trimming removed 2 bases from V and 4 bases from J; junction bases left unmatched: 7. This CDR3 contains 16 residues. The germline V gene encodes CDR1 SQVTM and CDR2 ANQGSEA.

J is TRBJ1-6 and V is TRBV14, with 10 bases fitting TRBD1. Germline CDR1 and CDR2: SGHDN and FVKESK. The CDR3 runs 14 residues. Losses at the gene ends were 4 bases for V and 10 bases for J; bases not matched to a gene: 4. DNA of the CDR3: TGTGCCAGCAGCCGCGACAGGGGGCAGTCACCCCTCCACTTT. Its translation: CASSRDRGQSPLHF.

The chain combines TRBV12-3 or TRBV12-4 with TRBJ1-1, with D possibly being TRBD1 (5 bases). The CDR3 is made up of 13 amino acids. Trimming took off 6 bases at V and 5 bases at J, with 13 bases between the two ends. The CDR3 nucleotides read TGTGCCAGCAGACTCCTCCAGGGAACTGAAGCTTTCTTT. Translating it yields CASRLLQGTEAFF.

The chain joins TRBV6-2 or TRBV6-3 to TRBJ1-1; D gene ambiguous. CDR1 MNHEY and CDR2 SVGEGT come from the germline V gene. The CDR3 is 13 amino acids. V lost 3 bases to trimming and J lost 1 base, with 6 bases between them. CDR3 DNA sequence: TGTGCCAGCAGTTATACAAAGAACACTGAAGCTTTCTTT. It specifies CASSYTKNTEAFF.

The chain combines TRBV27 with TRBJ2-1; 8 bases match TRBD2. The CDR3 totals 13 residues. V was pared by 6 bases and J by 5 bases, with 3 bases of the junction left unmatched. Looked up from germline, CDR1 is MNHEY and CDR2 is SMNVEV (reference sequence). CDR3 in DNA: TGTGCCAGCAGACCGGGAGGGGACAATGAGCAGTTCTTC. Translated: CASRPGGDNEQFF.

This chain uses TRBV6-6 with TRBJ1-1, with 8 bases that match TRBD1. Trimming took 6 bases from V and 1 from J; bases not matched to a gene: 4. Germline V gives CDR1 MNHNY, CDR2 SVGAGI (reference sequence). This CDR3 contains 14 residues. The CDR3 DNA follows: TGTGCCAGCAGACAGGGGGTCTCGAACACTGAAGCTTTCTTT. This translates into CASRQGVSNTEAFF.

Regarding this clone: Other DNA sequences of this sample code for an identical CDR3. This chain uses TRBV19 with TRBJ1-1; D is unresolved. The CDR3 spans 14 residues. Trimming shortened V by 3 bases and J by 2 bases, and 10 bases separated the two germline ends. Germline CDR1 reads LNHDA; CDR2 reads SQIVND (reference sequence). DNA of the CDR3: TGTGCCAGTAGTATGGAGGGAGGCAACACTGAAGCTTTCTTT. It codes for CASSMEGGNTEAFF.

The gene calls are TRBV12-5 and TRBJ2-1, with D unresolved. Trimming removed 0 bases from V and 4 bases from J, with 4 bases in between. The CDR3 length is 13 residues. The germline CDR1 and CDR2 sequences are LGHNT and FRNRAP. CDR3 nucleotides: TGTGCTAGTGGTTTGGTACTTTACAATGAGCAGTTCTTC. This encodes CASGLVLYNEQFF.

The chain employs TRBV6-5 and TRBJ1-1, with D hard to call. Germline V gene lookup returns CDR1 MNHEY and CDR2 SVGAGI. The CDR3 loop spans 16 amino acids. The germline V and J ends were trimmed by 0 bases and 4 bases, with 15 bases remaining between them. CDR3 loop: CASSYSSGVGGTEAFF. The CDR3 DNA follows: TGTGCCAGCAGTTACTCGTCCGGGGTCGGTGGCACTGAAGCTTTCTTT.

The CDR3 DNA reads as TGTGCCAGCAGTCGGGGGTTAGGGGGCAATCAGCCCCAGCATTTT. Amino acids: CASSRGLGGNQPQHF. V gene TRBV6-5 combines with J gene TRBJ1-5; a weak D match, TRBD1 (5 bases). V was trimmed by 5 bases and J by 2 bases, leaving 13 bases between them. The CDR3 has 15 residues. Germline V gene sequence: CDR1 MNHEY, CDR2 SVGAGI.

The chain combines TRBV3-1 (or the pseudogene TRBV3-2) with TRBJ2-5; 8 nucleotides align to TRBD1. This CDR3 is built from 14 residues. Germline V gene lookup returns CDR1 LGHDT and CDR2 YNNKEL (reference sequence). With 4 bases clipped from V and 4 bases from J, the junction kept 5 bases outside the gene matches. CDR3 loop: CASSRGQGGETQYF. CDR3 nucleotide sequence: TGTGCCAGCAGCCGTGGACAGGGAGGAGAGACCCAGTACTTC.

This clone was observed once. V gene TRBV7-6 combines with J gene TRBJ1-3; a possible D gene is TRBD1 (6 bases). This CDR3 comprises 21 residues. The germline V gene has CDR1 SGHVS and CDR2 FNYEAQ. The V end was cut by 5 bases, the J end by 0 bases, with 29 bases between. As DNA, the CDR3 is TGTGCCAGCAGCCCATTACGCGGACAGTCACCTGAGGGTAGCTCTGGAAACACCATATATTTT. Amino acids: CASSPLRGQSPEGSSGNTIYF. Full variable domain (outside the CDR3, taken from reference TRBV7-6 and TRBJ1-3): GAGVSQSPRYKVTKRGQDVALRCDPISGHVSLYWYRQALGQGPEFLTYFNYEAQQDKSGLPNDRFSAERPEGSISTLTIQRTEQRDSAMYRCASSPLRGQSPEGSSGNTIYFGEGSWLTVV.

The rearrangement uses TRBV5-1 and TRBJ1-1, with D unresolved. Deletions cut 0 bases from V and 4 bases from J, with 13 bases between. The V gene's germline CDR1 is SGHRS and CDR2 YFSETQ. This CDR3 spans 15 amino acids. This CDR3 reads CASSLEGGPSTEAFF. The CDR3 nucleotides are TGCGCCAGCAGCTTGGAGGGAGGGCCCAGCACTGAAGCTTTCTTT.

This clone was observed a single time. The chain couples TRBV19 to TRBJ2-3, with 7 bases identical to TRBD1. The junction had 5 bases not matched to a gene; V was cut back by 8 bases and J by 0 bases. CDR3 length: 14 residues. CDR1 is LNHDA, CDR2 SQIVND, per germline (reference sequence). The DNA of the CDR3 is TGTGCCAGTCTGGACAGGTCGAGCACAGATACGCAGTATTTT. Encoded protein: CASLDRSSTDTQYF.

V gene TRBV19 combines with J gene TRBJ2-3, with D possibly being TRBD1 (5 bases). The CDR3 spans 14 residues. Germline CDR1 reads LNHDA; CDR2 reads SQIVND (reference sequence). V lost 4 bases, J lost 3 bases, and 11 bases lay in between. For the CDR3, the DNA is TGTGCCAGTAGTACATCTGACAGAACAGATACGCAGTATTTT. Its translation: CASSTSDRTDTQYF. The full variable domain, with the rest looked up from reference TRBV19 and TRBJ2-3, is DGGITQSPKYLFRKEGQNVTLSCEQNLNHDAMYWYRQDPGQGLRLIYYSQIVNDFQKGDIAEGYSVSREKKESFPLTVTSAQKNPTAFYLCASSTSDRTDTQYFGPGTRLTVL.

The chain couples TRBV5-6 to TRBJ1-4; TRBD1 agrees at 8 bases. Unmatched junction bases numbered 11, after V lost 2 bases and J lost 5 bases. The CDR3 is 17 amino acids. The germline CDR1 and CDR2 sequences are SGHDT and YYEEEE. The CDR3 here is CASSFGQGRGKNEKLFF. CDR3 sequence (DNA): TGTGCCAGCAGCTTCGGACAGGGTCGAGGGAAAAATGAAAAACTGTTTTTT.

The rearrangement joins TRBV30 to TRBJ1-5; tentatively, D is TRBD1 (5 bases). Germline-derived CDR1 and CDR2 are GTSNPN and SVGIG (reference sequence). This CDR3 is 12 amino acids long. Trimming took 3 bases from V and 5 from J, leaving 8 bases between them. The CDR3 DNA is TGTGCCTGGAGCTGGGGGGATCAGCCCCAGCATTTT. It specifies CAWSWGDQPQHF.